This entry lists 11 T cell receptor beta chains sequenced from one sample in a study of regulatory T cells in long-lasting Graves disease (dated by TCRdb to about 2021). The time point label, read with the paper, signifies: newly diagnosed GD, antithyroid drugs for less than 3 months. For both TCR sequencing and RNA sequencing, RNA was extracted from PBMCs in TRIzol. The library was generated by multiplex PCR. For sequencing, an Illumina HiSeq 4000 was employed. TCR beta libraries were built with iRepertoire HTBI primers and Arm-PCR amplification of CDR3 regions. TCRdb redid the processing of the public reads, applying fastp at Q25 and MiXCR, and retained in-frame beta chains. Every entry covers one CDR3 protein and lists the most common genes and DNA from its rows. In this sample the table shows roughly 360,000 distinct CDR3 sequences, over 9.5% of which occur a single time. Approximately 20% of the sample is taken by the ten largest.

This sample was shared with a second study, whose subject was T cells in Graves' hyperthyroidism and ophthalmopathy.

The sequencing here drew on peripheral blood mononuclear cells (PBMCs), taken at new diagnosis, from a patient treated with antithyroid drugs. These receptors originate from a woman under 30 with Graves disease. Donor details come from another sample of the same person, matched by shared clones.

This clonotype was picked up many times. The rearrangement joins TRBV7-2 to TRBJ1-2; tentative D call: TRBD1 (5 bases). The germline gives CDR1 SGHTA, CDR2 FQGNSA. Trimming shortened V by 1 base and J by 2 bases, and 8 bases separated the two germline ends. The CDR3 is 14 residues long. Here the CDR3 reads CASSLDRRNYGYTF. The CDR3 DNA follows: TGTGCCAGCAGCTTAGACAGGAGGAACTATGGCTACACCTTC.

In its sample, this clonotype was seen many times. CDR3 residues: CASSLDRRVSNEKLFF. CDR3 in DNA: TGTGCCAGCAGCTTAGACAGACGGGTCTCTAATGAAAAACTGTTTTTT. The gene calls are TRBV11-2 and TRBJ1-4, with unresolved D. The germline V gene encodes CDR1 SGHAT and CDR2 FQNNGV. CDR3 length: 16 residues. The V end was cut by 0 bases, the J end by 3 bases, with 11 bases between.

This clonotype has only a few counts. The chain has TRBV19 and TRBJ2-1; 8 nucleotides agree with TRBD1. After removal of 7 bases from V and 9 bases from J, the junction contained 11 bases not matched to a gene. Germline values: CDR1 LNHDA, CDR2 SQIVND (reference sequence). The CDR3 contains 14 residues. CDR3 nucleotides: TGTGCCAGTACCCCGGAGACAGGGGCTGGTGAGCAGTTCTTC. Translated, it gives CASTPETGAGEQFF.

Ten or more counts support this clonotype. The chain links TRBV29-1 to TRBJ1-4; D gene unclear. The CDR3 consists of 13 residues. CDR1 is SQVTM, CDR2 ANQGSEA, per germline. Trimming removed 2 bases at V and 3 bases at J, with 7 bases between. CDR3 sequence (DNA): TGCAGCGTTGAACACGGGTCTAATGAAAAACTGTTTTTT. Its protein product is CSVEHGSNEKLFF.

This clonotype was seen repeatedly, ten times or more. J is TRBJ2-3 and V is TRBV7-3; weak D call: TRBD2 (6 bases). The length of the CDR3 is 13 residues. The germline V and J ends were trimmed by 3 bases and 6 bases, with 10 bases remaining between them. Germline V gives CDR1 SGHTA, CDR2 FQGTGA. CDR3 DNA sequence: TGTGCCAGCAGCTTTCTAGCGACGGATACGCAGTATTTT. Protein: CASSFLATDTQYF. The whole variable domain, filled in from reference TRBV7-3 and TRBJ2-3, reads GAGVSQTPSNKVTEKGKYVELRCDPISGHTALYWYRQSLGQGPEFLIYFQGTGAADDSGLPNDRFFAVRPEGSVSTLKIQRTERGDSAVYLCASSFLATDTQYFGPGTRLTVL.

This clonotype has a count of ten or more. The V gene is TRBV5-1, the J gene TRBJ1-1, with 9 positions matching TRBD1. This CDR3 region has 17 residues. V was pared by 4 bases and J by 4 bases, with 14 bases of the junction left unmatched. CDR1 and CDR2 (germline): SGHRS, YFSETQ. CDR3 nucleotide sequence: TGCGCCAGCAGCGTATTACCGGGACAGGGACGGGGCACTGAAGCTTTCTTT. It encodes CASSVLPGQGRGTEAFF.

This clonotype was observed many times. This chain joins TRBV19 and TRBJ1-5, with TRBD1 matching 10 bases. V lost 6 bases, J lost 5 bases, and 7 bases stayed unmatched. The CDR3 is made up of 15 amino acids. The germline gives CDR1 LNHDA, CDR2 SQIVND (reference sequence). The CDR3 DNA reads TGTGCCAGTAGCGGGACAGGGGCAGGGTATCAGCCCCAGCATTTT. Residues: CASSGTGAGYQPQHF.

V usage is TRBV11-2 and J usage is TRBJ2-1, with 9 bases lining up with TRBD1. The CDR3 contains 14 residues. V trimming: 4 bases; J trimming: 11 bases; junction bases outside the gene matches: 9. Germline V gene data show CDR1 as SGHAT and CDR2 as FQNNGV. CDR3 in DNA: TGTGCCAGCAGCTCCCACCGGGACAGGGATCAGCAGTTCTTC. This sequence encodes CASSSHRDRDQQFF.

The chain employs TRBV19 and TRBJ1-2, with 9 bases that match TRBD1. This CDR3 contains 20 residues. With V trimmed by 7 bases and J by 3 bases, 24 bases remained unmatched. Per germline, CDR1 LNHDA and CDR2 SQIVND (reference sequence). The CDR3 nucleotides are TGTGCCAGTAAGAAGGACAGGGGATTAATTTACCACCTCCCAGACTATGGCTACACCTTC. Amino acid sequence: CASKKDRGLIYHLPDYGYTF.

This clonotype occurred many times. The chain carries TRBV27 and TRBJ1-5; the D is unclear. Between the trimmed V and J ends, which lost 8 bases and 2 bases, there was a span of 10 bases. Germline CDR1 is MNHEY and CDR2 is SMNVEV (reference sequence). The CDR3 is 13 residues long. The CDR3 region has the DNA TGTGCCAGCGGATTGAGAGGCAATCAGCCCCAGCATTTT. Translated, it gives CASGLRGNQPQHF.

The genes are TRBV28 and TRBJ2-1; either TRBD1 or TRBD2 may supply D (5 bases each). Germline V gene lookup returns CDR1 MDHEN and CDR2 SYDVKM. Trimming pared 6 bases from V and 4 bases from J, leaving 16 bases between. This CDR3 contains 15 residues. CDR3 sequence: CASRQGDPKYNEQFF. The CDR3 nucleotides are TGTGCCAGCAGACAAGGGGACCCCAAGTACAATGAGCAGTTCTTC. The full variable domain, with the rest looked up from reference TRBV28 and TRBJ2-1, is DVKVTQSSRYLVKRTGEKVFLECVQDMDHENMFWYRQDPGLGLRLIYFSYDVKMKEKGDIPEGYSVSREKKERFSLILESASTNQTSMYLCASRQGDPKYNEQFFGPGTRLTVL.